This T cell receptor beta chain was recovered during a study of blood T cell repertoires in COVID-19. Study-level background: Sites across the United States, Italy and Spain contributed samples from acute and convalescent COVID-19. In each case, the material was cDNA or gDNA derived from T cells, B-cell-depleted T cells, or PBMCs.

As processed by the authors: Amplification from reference gene primers served as the basis for estimated nucleated cell counts. Generated by immunoSEQ multiplex PCR, the TCRdb table keeps only in-frame clones and is missing some. V and J calls and clone size follow that table, whereas D and trimming were derived from the DNA. Among 94,000 or so clones listed, 80% to 90% were seen once. V shed 4 bases and J shed 1 base, with 15 bases lying between them. This CDR3 spans 16 amino acids. Germline loops: CDR1 LNHNV, CDR2 YYDKDF (reference sequence). This TCR derives from a woman in her 70s with acute or convalescent COVID-19. Sequences were obtained from peripheral blood. The V call is TRBV15, the J call TRBJ2-3, with D maybe TRBD2 (5 bases). DNA of the CDR3: TGTGCCACCAGCACAACTCGGGCGGGTGGCACAGATACGCAGTATTTT. Protein product: CATSTTRAGGTDTQYF.